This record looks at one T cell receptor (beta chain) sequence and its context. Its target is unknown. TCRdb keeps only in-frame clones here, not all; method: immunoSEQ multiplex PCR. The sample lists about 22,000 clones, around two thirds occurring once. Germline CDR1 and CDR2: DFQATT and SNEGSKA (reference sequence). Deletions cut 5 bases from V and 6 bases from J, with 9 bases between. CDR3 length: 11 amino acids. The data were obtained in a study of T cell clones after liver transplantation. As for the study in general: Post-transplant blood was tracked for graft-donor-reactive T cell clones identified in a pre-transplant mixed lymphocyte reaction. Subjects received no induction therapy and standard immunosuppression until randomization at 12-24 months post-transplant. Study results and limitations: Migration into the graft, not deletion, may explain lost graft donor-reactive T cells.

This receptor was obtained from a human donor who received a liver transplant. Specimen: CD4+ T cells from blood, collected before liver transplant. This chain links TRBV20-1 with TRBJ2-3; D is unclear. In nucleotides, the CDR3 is TGCAGTGCTCGGAGAGGTGATACGCAGTATTTT. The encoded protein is CSARRGDTQYF.